This T cell receptor (beta chain) was sequenced during a study of somatic mutations in cytotoxic T cells in rheumatoid arthritis. Study outcomes and limitations: Nobody had found out which antigens the expanded CD8+ clones targeted. A largest CD8+ clone above 20% of CD8+ cells occurred in 8 of 65 patients. The study found CD8+ clonality increased with age in rheumatoid arthritis patients, not healthy controls. No multiple-comparison adjustment was applied to the slight TRBV07 underrepresentation in rheumatoid arthritis patients.

Here immunoSEQ multiplex PCR was the method, and the copy in TCRdb shows in-frame clones only, minus some. The sample records 8,000 to 11,000 clones, around 81% being singletons. CDR1 and CDR2 (germline): LNHDA, SQIVND (reference sequence). This CDR3 region has 11 residues. Trimming pared 5 bases from V and 7 bases from J, leaving 6 bases between. As regards this clone: As yet, its antigen is unknown.

V and J are TRBV19 and TRBJ2-1; TRBD2 is a possible D gene (6 bases). The sequencing input was CD8+ T cells sorted from blood. The clonotype comes from a woman aged 50 to 60 in good health. CDR3 loop: CASSGGNEQFF. The DNA of the CDR3 is TGTGCCAGTAGTGGAGGGAATGAGCAGTTCTTC.